This note documents a single T cell receptor (beta chain) sequence. What it recognizes is unknown. The germline CDR1 and CDR2 sequences are MNHNY and SVGAGI (reference sequence). The CDR3 consists of 14 residues. The V and J ends lost 9 bases and 4 bases respectively, with 19 bases between them. These data originate in a study of shared clonotypes between healthy human individuals. Study-level findings and limits: It was only blood that was sampled, and tissue repertoires likely differ. What naive subsets generally showed was a larger estimated richness than memory subsets showed. It was anticipated that sequencing depth would influence how many clonotypes donors shared.

Libraries were prepared by immunoSEQ multiplex PCR; TCRdb keeps only in-frame clonotypes and omits some of them. This table has around 2.5 million clones, 80% to 95% appearing once. The sample taken for sequencing was naive CD4+ T cells from PBMCs. The subset: CD45RA+ positively selected. V and J are TRBV6-6 and TRBJ2-7; weak D call: TRBD1 (7 bases). The receptor's source is a man aged 18 to 35 in good health. Some clones in this sample may be carry-over from other donors' samples. The CDR3: CARPGGTAFYEQYF. The CDR3 DNA sequence: TGTGCCAGACCGGGCGGGACAGCGTTTTACGAGCAGTACTTC.